The 24 T cell receptor beta chains presented below share a single source sample, sequenced in a study of blood T cell repertoires in COVID-19. Method: immunoSEQ multiplex PCR; TCRdb's copy keeps in-frame clones and lacks some. The table shows approximately 300,000 clones, with more than 80% occurring only once. The sequencing sample was made of peripheral blood. Receptor source: a man between 18 and 29 years old who had recovered from COVID-19.

The rearrangement uses TRBV24-1 and TRBJ1-2; no definite D call. This CDR3 region has 14 residues. The V and J ends lost 4 bases and 5 bases respectively, with 13 bases between them. Germline V CDR1 and CDR2: KGHDR, SFDVKD. In DNA, the CDR3 is TGTGCCACCAGTGACAGCCGGAGCGGGTATGGCTACACCTTC. This sequence encodes CATSDSRSGYGYTF.

The J gene is TRBJ2-3, the V gene TRBV11-2; 15 bases are shared with TRBD2. J was trimmed by 7 bases and V by 5 bases; bases with no gene match: 4. The CDR3 covers 15 residues. Per the germline V gene, CDR1 is SGHAT and CDR2 is FQNNGV. The CDR3 coding sequence is TGTGCCAGCAGCCGGACTAGCGGGAGGGAACATACGCAGTATTTT. Translating it yields CASSRTSGREHTQYF. Using reference TRBV11-2 and TRBJ2-3 for the parts outside the CDR3, the full variable domain is EAGVAQSPRYKIIEKRQSVAFWCNPISGHATLYWYQQILGQGPKLLIQFQNNGVVDDSQLPKDRFSAERLKGVDSTLKIQPAKLEDSAVYLCASSRTSGREHTQYFGPGTRLTVL.

V is TRBV2 and J is TRBJ2-3; no definite D call. Germline loops: CDR1 SNHLY, CDR2 FYNNEI. The V end lost 6 bases, the J end lost 5 bases, and 9 bases lay between the germline ends. The CDR3 has 12 amino acids. The CDR3 is CASSPPVDTQYF. The CDR3, as DNA: TGTGCCAGCAGCCCCCCCGTAGATACGCAGTATTTT.

The V and J genes are TRBV10-2 and TRBJ1-2, with 7 bases lining up with TRBD1. The germline CDR1 and CDR2 sequences are WSHSY and SAAADI. V dropped 4 bases and J dropped 8; count of bases not matched to a gene: 13. The CDR3 sequence is 15 residues long. The CDR3: CASSADHRGPQGYTF. CDR3 bases: TGCGCCAGCAGTGCGGACCACAGGGGTCCGCAAGGCTACACCTTC.

V and J are TRBV7-9 and TRBJ2-3; D possibly corresponds to TRBD2 (6 bases). Trimming removed 1 base at V and 2 bases at J, with 19 bases between. The CDR3 consists of 18 residues. The germline gives CDR1 SEHNR, CDR2 FQNEAQ (reference sequence). The CDR3 DNA follows: TGTGCCAGCAGCTTAGGACCGGGACTCTCCTACCTCACAGATACGCAGTATTTT. Translation: CASSLGPGLSYLTDTQYF.

The V gene is TRBV10-3, the J gene TRBJ2-1; D is ambiguous. CDR3 length: 12 residues. The V end lost 3 bases, the J end lost 7 bases, and 7 bases lay between the germline ends. The germline gives CDR1 ENHRY, CDR2 SYGVKD. As DNA, the CDR3 is TGTGCCATCAGTGATCAGAATAATGAGCAGTTCTTC. It is translated as CAISDQNNEQFF.

J is TRBJ2-2 and V is TRBV4-3, with D possibly being TRBD1 (6 bases). The CDR3 covers 15 residues. CDR1 and CDR2 (germline): LGHNA, YSLEER. V was shortened by 3 bases and J by 3 bases, with 11 bases between the two germline ends. CDR3 residues: CASSQVEGDTGELFF. The CDR3, as DNA: TGCGCCAGCAGCCAGGTCGAGGGGGACACCGGGGAGCTGTTTTTT.

CDR3 in DNA: TGCAGCGCTCGGTCGGAGAGCTCCTACGAGCAGTACTTC. This encodes CSARSESSYEQYF. The chain links TRBV29-1 to TRBJ2-7; no clear D. Germline CDR1 and CDR2: SQVTM and ANQGSEA. The CDR3 sequence is 13 residues long. The V gene lost 7 bases and the J gene lost 0 bases, with 13 bases spanning the gap.

The chain is built from TRBV4-3 and TRBJ1-1; weak D call: TRBD1 (5 bases). The germline V gene encodes CDR1 LGHNA and CDR2 YSLEER. The V end was cut by 0 bases, the J end by 4 bases, with 15 bases between. The CDR3 has 16 amino acids. For the CDR3, the DNA is TGCGCCAGCAGCCAAGATCCAAGGGGCTTGAGCACTGAAGCTTTCTTT. Translation: CASSQDPRGLSTEAFF.

Comment on this clone: Other DNA sequences in the sample encode the same CDR3. The gene calls are TRBV5-4 and TRBJ1-1; D might be TRBD1 (5 bases). This CDR3 comprises 13 residues. The V end lost 2 bases, the J end lost 1 base, and 6 bases lay between the germline ends. The germline CDR1 and CDR2 sequences are SGHNT and YYREEE (reference sequence). The CDR3: CASSLTGNTEAFF. The DNA of the CDR3 is TGTGCCAGCAGCTTAACAGGGAACACTGAAGCTTTCTTT.

This clone appeared once. V and J are TRBV9 and TRBJ1-2; perhaps TRBD1 as D (6 bases). CDR3 length: 13 amino acids. The germline V gene has CDR1 SGDLS and CDR2 YYNGEE. The V end lost 3 bases, the J end lost 4 bases, and 10 bases lay between the germline ends. Written as DNA, the CDR3 is TGTGCCAGCAGCGCGCAGGGGAGCTATGGCTACACCTTC. This sequence encodes CASSAQGSYGYTF.

Note on this clone: Distinct nucleotide sequences in the sample also encode this CDR3. V and J are TRBV18 and TRBJ2-5; 9 bases match TRBD1. The CDR3 is made up of 13 amino acids. Germline CDR1 reads KGHSH; CDR2 reads LQKENI. J gave up 4 bases and V 3 bases, and 0 bases lay outside the gene matches. The CDR3 loop is CASSPTGGETQYF. In nucleotides, the CDR3 is TGTGCCAGCTCACCGACAGGGGGAGAGACCCAGTACTTC.

The chain carries TRBV12-5 and TRBJ1-1; 8 nucleotides align to TRBD1. The CDR3 runs to 15 residues. V lost 5 bases to trimming and J lost 1 base; unmatched junction nucleotides: 6. Per germline, CDR1 LGHNT and CDR2 FRNRAP. CDR3 amino acids: CASGPDREPNTEAFF. DNA for the CDR3: TGTGCTAGTGGTCCGGACAGGGAACCGAACACTGAAGCTTTCTTT.

The genes are TRBV6-1 and TRBJ1-4, with D possibly being TRBD1 (5 bases). This CDR3 contains 16 residues. Germline values: CDR1 MNHNS, CDR2 SASEGT. V was cut by 3 bases and J by 0 bases, with 11 bases left in between. The CDR3 protein is CASSEMTRATNEKLFF. As DNA, the CDR3 is TGTGCCAGCAGTGAGATGACCAGGGCAACTAATGAAAAACTGTTTTTT.

The J gene is TRBJ2-5, the V gene TRBV6-5; maybe TRBD2 (5 bases). The ends were cut back, 6 bases at V and 0 bases at J, with 11 bases in the middle. The CDR3 is made up of 14 amino acids. Germline loops: CDR1 MNHEY, CDR2 SVGAGI. This chain's CDR3 is CASSNRDNQETQYF. The CDR3 nucleotides read TGTGCCAGCAGCAACCGGGATAACCAAGAGACCCAGTACTTC.

The sample holds a few counts of this clone. The chain uses TRBV12-3 or TRBV12-4 and TRBJ1-1, with D uncertain. Trimming pared 6 bases from V and 1 base from J, leaving 6 bases between. This CDR3 spans 12 amino acids. CDR3 residues: CASRGRNTEAFF. The CDR3 DNA is TGTGCCAGCAGGGGGAGGAACACTGAAGCTTTCTTT.

This chain uses TRBV27 with TRBJ1-4; D ambiguous. V was cut by 5 bases and J by 4 bases, with 8 bases left in between. Germline lookup yields CDR1 MNHEY and CDR2 SMNVEV (reference sequence). This CDR3 has 13 amino acids. CDR3 protein: CASSPQFNEKLFF. The CDR3 DNA follows: TGTGCCAGCAGTCCCCAGTTTAATGAAAAACTGTTTTTT.

The chain joins TRBV18 to TRBJ2-7; 8 nucleotides agree with TRBD1. The CDR3 has 17 amino acids. The germline V gene has CDR1 KGHSH and CDR2 LQKENI. V was clipped by 2 bases and J by 0 bases; unmatched bases: 9. CDR3 coding DNA: TGTGCCAGCTCACCATCTCCGGGACAGGTCCACTCCTACGAGCAGTACTTC. This gives the protein CASSPSPGQVHSYEQYF.

The chain links TRBV5-6 to TRBJ1-4, with a tentative D call TRBD1 (5 bases). The CDR3 loop spans 12 amino acids. Per germline, CDR1 SGHDT and CDR2 YYEEEE. The V gene lost 4 bases and the J gene lost 6 bases, with 7 bases spanning the gap. In DNA form, the CDR3 reads TGTGCCAGCAGCCGCAGGGATGAAAAACTGTTTTTT. This encodes CASSRRDEKLFF. Full variable domain (rest looked up from reference TRBV5-6 and TRBJ1-4): DAGVTQSPTHLIKTRGQQVTLRCSPKSGHDTVSWYQQALGQGPQFIFQYYEEEERQRGNFPDRFSGHQFPNYSSELNVNALLLGDSALYLCASSRRDEKLFFGSGTQLSVL.

This chain connects TRBV5-1 to TRBJ2-7; 7 bases map to TRBD1. The CDR3 sequence is 15 residues long. Germline values: CDR1 SGHRS, CDR2 YFSETQ. Germline trimming cut 4 bases from V and 2 bases from J; bases unmatched to any gene: 9. In DNA form, the CDR3 reads TGCGCCAGCAGCCCCGACAGGGCAAGTGCCTACGAGCAGTACTTC. It codes for CASSPDRASAYEQYF.

The chain uses TRBV3-1 (or the pseudogene TRBV3-2) and TRBJ2-7; 8 positions match TRBD2. Trimming cost V 2 bases and J 5 bases; bases outside gene matches: 8. The CDR3 is 15 residues long. Per the germline V gene, CDR1 is LGHDT and CDR2 is YNNKEL (reference sequence). Here the CDR3 reads CASSQILGGGNEQYF. The DNA for the CDR3 is TGTGCCAGCAGCCAAATCCTCGGGGGGGGGAACGAGCAGTACTTC.

J is TRBJ2-5 and V is TRBV7-9; a possible D gene is TRBD1 (6 bases). The CDR3 runs to 14 residues. CDR1 and CDR2 (germline): SEHNR, FQNEAQ (reference sequence). Trimming pared 1 base from V and 4 bases from J, leaving 10 bases between. The CDR3 loop reads CASSLEGVLETQYF. For the CDR3, the DNA is TGTGCCAGCAGCTTAGAGGGGGTACTAGAGACCCAGTACTTC.

The genes are TRBV10-3 and TRBJ2-4; TRBD2 matches at 8 bases. The CDR3 length is 16 residues. Germline assignment: CDR1 ENHRY and CDR2 SYGVKD. The V segment lost 3 bases and the J segment 6 bases; nucleotides outside the gene matches: 10. The CDR3 here is CAISDRSGGGGNIQYF. The CDR3 DNA sequence: TGTGCCATCAGTGACCGCTCCGGGGGGGGCGGAAACATTCAGTACTTC.

Many counts were recorded for this clone. The V gene is TRBV19, the J gene TRBJ1-2, with 9 bases identical to TRBD1. V lost 9 bases to trimming and J lost 8 bases; unmatched junction nucleotides: 4. This CDR3 has 11 amino acids. Germline loops: CDR1 LNHDA, CDR2 SQIVND (reference sequence). The CDR3 is CASGQGLGYTF. In DNA, the CDR3 is TGTGCCAGCGGACAGGGGCTAGGCTACACCTTC.